The source of this T cell receptor beta chain is a study of blood T cell repertoires in COVID-19. Overall study: PBMCs, B-cell-depleted T cells, or T cells provided the cDNA or gDNA that made up the material.

Libraries were prepared by immunoSEQ multiplex PCR; TCRdb keeps only in-frame clonotypes and omits some of them. Among nearly 60,000 clones listed, more than 75% were seen once. This CDR3 spans 15 amino acids. J lost 4 bases, V lost 2 bases, and 7 bases had no gene match. CDR1 is LNHDA, CDR2 SQIVND, per germline (reference sequence). This clone was detected once. The receptor was derived from a man aged 35-49 years with active COVID-19. The chain has TRBV19 and TRBJ2-5; TRBD1 aligns across 7 bases. Source material: peripheral blood. The CDR3 is CASSIPGTALETQYF. As DNA, the CDR3 is TGTGCCAGTAGTATACCCGGGACAGCCTTAGAGACCCAGTACTTC. Full variable domain (remainder filled in from reference TRBV19 and TRBJ2-5): DGGITQSPKYLFRKEGQNVTLSCEQNLNHDAMYWYRQDPGQGLRLIYYSQIVNDFQKGDIAEGYSVSREKKESFPLTVTSAQKNPTAFYLCASSIPGTALETQYFGPGTRLLVL.